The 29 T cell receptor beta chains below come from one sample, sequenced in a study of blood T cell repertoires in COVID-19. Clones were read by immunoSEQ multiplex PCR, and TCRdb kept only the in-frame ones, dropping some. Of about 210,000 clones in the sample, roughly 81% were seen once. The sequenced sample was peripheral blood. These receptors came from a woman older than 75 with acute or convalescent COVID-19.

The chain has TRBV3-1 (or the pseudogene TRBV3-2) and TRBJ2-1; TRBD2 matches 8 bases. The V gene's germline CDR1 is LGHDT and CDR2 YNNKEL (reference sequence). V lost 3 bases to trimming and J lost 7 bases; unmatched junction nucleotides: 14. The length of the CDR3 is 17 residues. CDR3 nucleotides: TGTGCCAGCAGCCAGGAAGTCAGTGCGGGAGGAATGAATGAGCAGTTCTTC. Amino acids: CASSQEVSAGGMNEQFF.

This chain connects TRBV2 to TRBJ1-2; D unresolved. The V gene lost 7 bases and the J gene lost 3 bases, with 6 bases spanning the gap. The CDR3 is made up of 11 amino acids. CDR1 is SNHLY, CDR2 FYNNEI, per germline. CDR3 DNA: TGTGCCAGCACGGTATACTATGGCTACACCTTC. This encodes CASTVYYGYTF.

The CDR3 nucleotides read TGTGCCAGCAGCTTATTGAGCGGTGGCACAGATACGCAGTATTTT. It specifies CASSLLSGGTDTQYF. The chain recombines TRBV7-9 with TRBJ2-3; possibly TRBD2 for D (5 bases). CDR1 and CDR2 from the germline V gene are SEHNR and FQNEAQ (reference sequence). The V gene lost 2 bases and the J gene lost 1 base, with 10 bases spanning the gap. This CDR3 comprises 15 residues.

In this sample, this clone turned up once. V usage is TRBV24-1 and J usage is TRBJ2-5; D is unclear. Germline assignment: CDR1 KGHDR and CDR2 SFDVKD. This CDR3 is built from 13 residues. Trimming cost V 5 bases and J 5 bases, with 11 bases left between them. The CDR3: CATSVSVSETQYF. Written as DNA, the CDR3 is TGTGCCACCAGTGTGAGTGTAAGTGAGACCCAGTACTTC.

The CDR3 coding sequence is TGCGCCAGCAGCGCTCCGGAGGTTGGGATGGGTGAAAAACTGTTTTTT. This encodes CASSAPEVGMGEKLFF. The chain has TRBV5-1 and TRBJ1-4; no clear D gene. V was clipped by 4 bases and J by 7 bases, with 20 bases between them. CDR1 is SGHRS and CDR2 is YFSETQ in the germline V gene. The CDR3 extends over 16 amino acids.

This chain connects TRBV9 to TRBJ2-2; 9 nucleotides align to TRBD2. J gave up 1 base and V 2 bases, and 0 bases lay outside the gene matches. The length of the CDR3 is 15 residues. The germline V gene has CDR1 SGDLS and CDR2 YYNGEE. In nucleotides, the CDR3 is TGTGCCAGCAGCGTGACTAGCGGGAACACCGGGGAGCTGTTTTTT. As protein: CASSVTSGNTGELFF.

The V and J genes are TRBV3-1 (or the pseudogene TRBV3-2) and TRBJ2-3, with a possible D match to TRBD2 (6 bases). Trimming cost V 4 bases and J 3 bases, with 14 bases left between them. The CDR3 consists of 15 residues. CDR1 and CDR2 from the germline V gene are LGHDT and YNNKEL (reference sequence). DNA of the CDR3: TGTGCCAGCAGCCCATCGACTAGTAAGACAGATACGCAGTATTTT. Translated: CASSPSTSKTDTQYF.

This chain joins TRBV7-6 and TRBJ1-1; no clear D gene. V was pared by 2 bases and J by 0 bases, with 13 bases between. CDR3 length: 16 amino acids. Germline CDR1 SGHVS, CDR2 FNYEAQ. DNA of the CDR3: TGTGCCAGCAGCTTACAGGCAGGAGGTATGAACACTGAAGCTTTCTTT. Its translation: CASSLQAGGMNTEAFF.

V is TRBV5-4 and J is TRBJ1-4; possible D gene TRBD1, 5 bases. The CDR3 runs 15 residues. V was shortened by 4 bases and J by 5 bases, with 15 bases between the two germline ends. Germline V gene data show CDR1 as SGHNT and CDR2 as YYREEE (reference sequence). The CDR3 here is CASSGGIFGNEKLFF. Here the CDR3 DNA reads TGTGCCAGCAGCGGGGGGATCTTTGGAAATGAAAAACTGTTTTTT.

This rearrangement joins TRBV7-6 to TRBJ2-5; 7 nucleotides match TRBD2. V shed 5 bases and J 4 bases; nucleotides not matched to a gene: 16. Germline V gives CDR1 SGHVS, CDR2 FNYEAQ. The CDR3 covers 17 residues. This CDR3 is CASSPSGSAGVIETQYF. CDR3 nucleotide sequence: TGTGCCAGCAGCCCCTCGGGATCGGCGGGAGTTATAGAGACCCAGTACTTC.

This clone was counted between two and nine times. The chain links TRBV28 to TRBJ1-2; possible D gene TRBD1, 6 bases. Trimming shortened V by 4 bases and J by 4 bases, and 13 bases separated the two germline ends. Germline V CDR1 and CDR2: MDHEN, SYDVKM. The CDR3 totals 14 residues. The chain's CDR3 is CASSWGTGTYGYTF. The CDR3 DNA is TGTGCCAGCAGTTGGGGAACAGGGACCTATGGCTACACCTTC.

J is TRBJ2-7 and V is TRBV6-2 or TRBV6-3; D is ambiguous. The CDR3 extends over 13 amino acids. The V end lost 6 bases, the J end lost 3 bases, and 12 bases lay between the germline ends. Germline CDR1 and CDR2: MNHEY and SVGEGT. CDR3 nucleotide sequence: TGTGCCAGCAGCCTCATCAGGTTCTACGAGCAGTACTTC. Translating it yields CASSLIRFYEQYF.

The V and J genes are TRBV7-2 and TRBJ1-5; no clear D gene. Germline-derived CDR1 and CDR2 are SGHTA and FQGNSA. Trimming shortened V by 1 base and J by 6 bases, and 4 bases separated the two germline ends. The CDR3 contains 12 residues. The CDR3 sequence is CASSLVGQPQHF. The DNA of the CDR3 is TGTGCCAGCAGCTTAGTCGGTCAGCCCCAGCATTTT.

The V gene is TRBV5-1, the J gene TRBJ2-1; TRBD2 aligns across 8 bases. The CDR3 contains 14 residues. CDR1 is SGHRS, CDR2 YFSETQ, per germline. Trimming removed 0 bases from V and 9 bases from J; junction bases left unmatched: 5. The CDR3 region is CASSLVAGGGEQFF. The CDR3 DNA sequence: TGCGCCAGCAGCTTGGTGGCGGGAGGAGGTGAGCAGTTCTTC.

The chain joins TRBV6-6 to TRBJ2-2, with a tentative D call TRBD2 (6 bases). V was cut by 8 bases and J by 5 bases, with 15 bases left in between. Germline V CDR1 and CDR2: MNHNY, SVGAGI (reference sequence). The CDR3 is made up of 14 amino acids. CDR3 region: CASRAGLHTGELFF. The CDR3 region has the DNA TGTGCCAGCCGGGCGGGGCTCCATACCGGGGAGCTGTTTTTT.

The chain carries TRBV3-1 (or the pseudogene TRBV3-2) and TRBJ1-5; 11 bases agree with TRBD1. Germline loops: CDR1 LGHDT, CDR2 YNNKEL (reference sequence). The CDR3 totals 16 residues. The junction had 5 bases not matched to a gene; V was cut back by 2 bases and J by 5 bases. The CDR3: CASSQTGTGGYQPQHF. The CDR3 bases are TGTGCCAGCAGCCAAACCGGGACAGGGGGATATCAGCCCCAGCATTTT.

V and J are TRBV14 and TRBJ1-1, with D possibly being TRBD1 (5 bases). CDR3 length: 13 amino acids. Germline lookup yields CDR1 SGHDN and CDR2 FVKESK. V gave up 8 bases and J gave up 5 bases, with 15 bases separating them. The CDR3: CASRRQLGTEAFF. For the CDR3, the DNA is TGTGCCAGCCGCCGACAGTTGGGAACTGAAGCTTTCTTT.

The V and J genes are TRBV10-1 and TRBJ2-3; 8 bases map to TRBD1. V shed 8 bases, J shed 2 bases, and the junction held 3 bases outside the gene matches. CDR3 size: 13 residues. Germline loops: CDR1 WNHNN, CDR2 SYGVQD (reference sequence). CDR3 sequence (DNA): TGCGCCAGCGGACAGGGATACACAGATACGCAGTATTTT. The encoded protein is CASGQGYTDTQYF.

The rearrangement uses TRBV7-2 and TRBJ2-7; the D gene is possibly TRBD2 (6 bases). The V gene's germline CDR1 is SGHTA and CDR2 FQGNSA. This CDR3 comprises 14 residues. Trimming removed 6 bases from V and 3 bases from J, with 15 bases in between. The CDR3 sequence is CASRPRDSYYEQYF. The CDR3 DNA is TGTGCCAGCAGACCCCGGGACTCATACTACGAGCAGTACTTC. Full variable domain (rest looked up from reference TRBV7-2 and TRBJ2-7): GAGVSQSPSNKVTEKGKDVELRCDPISGHTALYWYRQSLGQGLEFLIYFQGNSAPDKSGLPSDRFSAERTGGSVSTLTIQRTQQEDSAVYLCASRPRDSYYEQYFGPGTRLTVT.

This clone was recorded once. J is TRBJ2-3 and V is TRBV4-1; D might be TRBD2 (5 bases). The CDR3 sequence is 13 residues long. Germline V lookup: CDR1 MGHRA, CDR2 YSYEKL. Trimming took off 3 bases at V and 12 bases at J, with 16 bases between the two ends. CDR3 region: CASSHIWAGLQYF. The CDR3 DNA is TGCGCCAGCAGCCACATCTGGGCGGGCTTACAGTATTTT.

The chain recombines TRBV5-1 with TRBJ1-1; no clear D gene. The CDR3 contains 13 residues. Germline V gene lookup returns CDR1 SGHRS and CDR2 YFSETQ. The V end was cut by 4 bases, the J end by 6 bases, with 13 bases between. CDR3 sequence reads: CASSISGPPEAFF. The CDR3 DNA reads TGCGCCAGCAGCATTTCAGGTCCCCCTGAAGCTTTCTTT. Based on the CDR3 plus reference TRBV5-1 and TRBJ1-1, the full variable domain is KAGVTQTPRYLIKTRGQQVTLSCSPISGHRSVSWYQQTPGQGLQFLFEYFSETQRNKGNFPGRFSGRQFSNSRSEMNVSTLELGDSALYLCASSISGPPEAFFGQGTRLTVV.

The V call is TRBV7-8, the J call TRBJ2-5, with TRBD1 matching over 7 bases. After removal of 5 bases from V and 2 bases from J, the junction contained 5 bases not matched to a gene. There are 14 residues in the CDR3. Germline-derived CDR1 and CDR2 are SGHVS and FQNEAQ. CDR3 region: CASSEGTAQETQYF. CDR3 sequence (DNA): TGTGCCAGCAGCGAAGGGACAGCTCAAGAGACCCAGTACTTC.

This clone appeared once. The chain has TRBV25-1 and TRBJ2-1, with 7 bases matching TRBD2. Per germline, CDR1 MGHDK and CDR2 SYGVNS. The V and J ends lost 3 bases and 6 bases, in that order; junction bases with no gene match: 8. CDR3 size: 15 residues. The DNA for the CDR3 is TGTGCCAGCAGTGACCCGGCGCGACTAGCCAATGAGCAGTTCTTC. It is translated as CASSDPARLANEQFF. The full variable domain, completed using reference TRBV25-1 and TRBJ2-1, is EADIYQTPRYLVIGTGKKITLECSQTMGHDKMYWYQQDPGMELHLIHYSYGVNSTEKGDLSSESTVSRIRTEHFPLTLESARPSHTSQYLCASSDPARLANEQFFGPGTRLTVL.

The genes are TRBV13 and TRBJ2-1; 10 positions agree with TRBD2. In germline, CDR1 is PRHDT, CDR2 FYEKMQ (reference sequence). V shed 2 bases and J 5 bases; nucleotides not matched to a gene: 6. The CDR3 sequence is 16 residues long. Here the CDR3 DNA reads TGTGCCAGCAGCTTAAGTAGCGGGAGGCCCCACAATGAGCAGTTCTTC. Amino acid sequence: CASSLSSGRPHNEQFF.

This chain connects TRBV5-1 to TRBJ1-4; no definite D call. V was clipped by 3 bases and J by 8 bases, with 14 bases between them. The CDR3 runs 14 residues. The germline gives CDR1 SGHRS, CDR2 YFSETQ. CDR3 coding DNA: TGCGCCAGCAGCTCAGCGGCCCCGCGGGAAAAACTGTTTTTT. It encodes CASSSAAPREKLFF. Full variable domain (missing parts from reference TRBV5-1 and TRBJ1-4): KAGVTQTPRYLIKTRGQQVTLSCSPISGHRSVSWYQQTPGQGLQFLFEYFSETQRNKGNFPGRFSGRQFSNSRSEMNVSTLELGDSALYLCASSSAAPREKLFFGSGTQLSVL.

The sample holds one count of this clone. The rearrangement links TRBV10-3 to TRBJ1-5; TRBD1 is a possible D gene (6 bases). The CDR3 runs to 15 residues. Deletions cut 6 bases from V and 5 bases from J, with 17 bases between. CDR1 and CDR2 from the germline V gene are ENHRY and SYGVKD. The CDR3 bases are TGTGCCATCAGGGACAGCTACCGTGGTGATCAGCCCCAGCATTTT. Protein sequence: CAIRDSYRGDQPQHF.

The CDR3 here is CSVEDTGGGVFNWRGETQYF. CDR3 bases: TGCAGCGTTGAAGACACTGGGGGGGGTGTCTTCAACTGGAGGGGAGAGACCCAGTACTTC. The chain has TRBV29-1 and TRBJ2-5; 7 positions agree with TRBD2. With V trimmed by 0 bases and J by 4 bases, 23 bases remained unmatched. The germline gives CDR1 SQVTM, CDR2 ANQGSEA. The CDR3 covers 20 residues.

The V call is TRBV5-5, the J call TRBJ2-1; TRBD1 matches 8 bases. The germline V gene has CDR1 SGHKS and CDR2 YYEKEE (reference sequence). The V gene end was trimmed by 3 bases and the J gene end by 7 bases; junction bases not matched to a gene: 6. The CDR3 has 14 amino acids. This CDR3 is CASSSRTGINEQFF. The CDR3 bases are TGTGCCAGCAGCTCCAGGACAGGGATTAATGAGCAGTTCTTC.

Written as DNA, the CDR3 is TGTGCCACGATGGGAGGGTCGGGCGGCACTGAAGCTTTCTTT. Protein sequence: CATMGGSGGTEAFF. V and J are TRBV10-3 and TRBJ1-1; no definite D call. Trimming left V 10 bases short and J 4 bases short, with 19 bases between. In germline, CDR1 is ENHRY, CDR2 SYGVKD. This CDR3 spans 14 amino acids.